This T cell receptor beta chain was sequenced for a study of blood T cell repertoires in COVID-19. As for the study in general: The United States, Italy and Spain supplied acute and convalescent COVID-19 samples. T cells, B-cell-depleted T cells, or PBMCs supplied cDNA or gDNA.

Per the authors' pipeline: Reference gene primer amplification gave estimated nucleated cell counts. Assay used: immunoSEQ multiplex PCR; TCRdb lists only in-frame clones, some missing. The V and J calls and clone size are taken from that table; D and trimming were inferred from the DNA. The repertoire holds about 130,000 clones, with approximately 81% as singletons. This CDR3 is 14 amino acids long. CDR1 MNHEY and CDR2 SMNVEV come from the germline V gene (reference sequence). V lost 2 bases and J 7 bases, leaving 12 bases between the germline ends. Sequenced input: peripheral blood. The source of this sequence is a man aged 60 to 69 with acute or convalescent COVID-19. The chain combines TRBV27 with TRBJ2-1; D remains unclear. The CDR3 sequence: CASSLVAFGNEQFF. CDR3 bases: TGTGCCAGCAGTTTAGTCGCATTCGGGAATGAGCAGTTCTTC.